This TCR beta chain was identified during a study of STAT5B mutations in CD4+ large granular lymphocyte leukemia. Sequencing was at survey level. Some clones are missing from TCRdb's copy, which holds only in-frame ones; the method was immunoSEQ multiplex PCR. The data hold tens of thousands of clones, with around 67% observed a single time. Whole-study findings and limits: Without putative leukemic clones, patient CD4-sorted repertoires remained more clonal than healthy CD4+ repertoires.

CDR1 is ENHRY and CDR2 is SYGVKD in the germline V gene. The CDR3 consists of 17 residues. V trimming: 0 bases; J trimming: 4 bases; junction bases outside the gene matches: 8. As regards this clone: Its antigen is unknown.

This sequence originates from a human donor in good health. The chain links TRBV10-3 to TRBJ2-4; 8 bases line up with TRBD2. Sequenced input: CD4+ T cells from blood buffy coats. The CDR3 nucleotides read TGTGCCATCAGTGAGTCTGGGCGGGGGGCCGGAAAAAACATTCAGTACTTC. This sequence encodes CAISESGRGAGKNIQYF.